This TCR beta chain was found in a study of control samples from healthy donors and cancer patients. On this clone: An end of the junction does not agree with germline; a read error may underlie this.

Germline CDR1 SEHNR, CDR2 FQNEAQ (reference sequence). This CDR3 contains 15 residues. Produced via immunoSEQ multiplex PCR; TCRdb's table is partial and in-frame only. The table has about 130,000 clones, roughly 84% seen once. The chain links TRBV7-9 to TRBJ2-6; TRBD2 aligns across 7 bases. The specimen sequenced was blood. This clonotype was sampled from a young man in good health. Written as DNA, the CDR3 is TGTGCCAGCAGCTCGGCGGGAGCTGGGGCCAACATCCTGACTTTC. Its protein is CASSSAGAGANILTF.